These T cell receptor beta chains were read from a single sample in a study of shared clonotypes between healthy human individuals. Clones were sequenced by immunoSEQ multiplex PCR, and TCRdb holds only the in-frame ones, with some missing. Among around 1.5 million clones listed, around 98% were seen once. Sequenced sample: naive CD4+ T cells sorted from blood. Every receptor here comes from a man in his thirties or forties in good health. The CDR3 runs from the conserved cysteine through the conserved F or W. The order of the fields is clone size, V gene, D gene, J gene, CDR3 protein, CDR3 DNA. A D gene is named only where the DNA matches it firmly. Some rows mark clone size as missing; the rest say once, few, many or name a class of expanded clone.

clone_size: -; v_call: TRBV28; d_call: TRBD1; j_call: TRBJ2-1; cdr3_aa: CASSLAGQGVAAYNEQFF; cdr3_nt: TGTGCCAGCAGTTTGGCGGGACAGGGGGTTGCGGCCTACAATGAGCAGTTCTTC
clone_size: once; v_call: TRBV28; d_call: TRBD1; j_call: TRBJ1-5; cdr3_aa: CASSTGQRGHQPQHF; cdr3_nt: TGTGCCAGCAGTACGGGACAGAGGGGTCATCAGCCCCAGCATTTT
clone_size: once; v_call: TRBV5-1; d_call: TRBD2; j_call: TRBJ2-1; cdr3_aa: CASSWGLAEYNEQFF; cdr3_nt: TGCGCCAGCAGCTGGGGACTAGCGGAGTACAATGAGCAGTTCTTC
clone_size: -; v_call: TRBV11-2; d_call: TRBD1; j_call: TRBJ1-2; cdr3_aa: CASSLIRRDRDYGYTF; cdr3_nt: TGTGCCAGCAGCTTAATAAGACGGGACAGGGACTATGGCTACACCTTC
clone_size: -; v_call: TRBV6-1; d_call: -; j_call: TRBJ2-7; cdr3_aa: CASSEGRDYEQYF; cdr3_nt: TGTGCCAGCAGTGAGGGCAGAGACTACGAGCAGTACTTC
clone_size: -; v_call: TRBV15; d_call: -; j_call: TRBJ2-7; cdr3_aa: CATSSPSRTYEQYF; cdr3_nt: TGTGCCACCAGCAGCCCTAGCCGCACCTACGAGCAGTACTTC
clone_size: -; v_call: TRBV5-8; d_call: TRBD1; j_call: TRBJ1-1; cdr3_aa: CASSLNRGQTEAFF; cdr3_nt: TGTGCCAGCAGCTTGAACAGGGGGCAAACTGAAGCTTTCTTT
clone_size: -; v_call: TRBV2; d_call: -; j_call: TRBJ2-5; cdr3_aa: CASRGGTGSETQYF; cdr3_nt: TGTGCCAGCAGGGGGGGGACAGGCTCAGAGACCCAGTACTTC
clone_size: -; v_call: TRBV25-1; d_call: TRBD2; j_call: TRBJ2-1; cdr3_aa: CASSELSGYNEQFF; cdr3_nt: TGTGCCAGCAGTGAACTTAGCGGGTACAATGAGCAGTTCTTC
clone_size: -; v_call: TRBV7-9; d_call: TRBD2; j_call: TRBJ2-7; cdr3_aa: CASSLKLGGVAGVEEQYF; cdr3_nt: TGTGCCAGCAGCTTAAAGTTAGGCGGAGTAGCGGGAGTAGAAGAGCAGTACTTC
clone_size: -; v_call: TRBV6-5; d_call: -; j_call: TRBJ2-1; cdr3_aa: CASSPRQNSYNEQFF; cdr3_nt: TGTGCCAGCAGTCCTCGACAGAACTCCTACAATGAGCAGTTCTTC
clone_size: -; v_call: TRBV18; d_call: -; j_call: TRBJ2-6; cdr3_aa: CASSPREGTGANVLTF; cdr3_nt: TGTGCCAGCTCACCTCGAGAGGGTACCGGGGCCAACGTCCTGACTTTC
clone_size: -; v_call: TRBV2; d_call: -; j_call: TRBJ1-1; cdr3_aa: CASTPPLNTEAFF; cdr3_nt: TGTGCCAGCACCCCGCCCTTGAACACTGAAGCTTTCTTT
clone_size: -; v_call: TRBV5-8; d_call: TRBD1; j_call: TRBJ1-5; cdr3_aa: CASSSGDRVGQPQHF; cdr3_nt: TGTGCCAGCAGCTCCGGGGACAGGGTGGGACAGCCCCAGCATTTT
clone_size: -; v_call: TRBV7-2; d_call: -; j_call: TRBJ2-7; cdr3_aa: CASSLYLFGSPSYEQYF; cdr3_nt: TGTGCCAGCAGCTTATACCTTTTCGGGAGTCCCTCCTACGAGCAGTACTTC
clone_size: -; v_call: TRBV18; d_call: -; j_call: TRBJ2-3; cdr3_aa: CASSPLSLLTGLGDTQYF; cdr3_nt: TGTGCCAGCTCACCACTTTCGTTGCTGACGGGTCTCGGCGATACGCAGTATTTT
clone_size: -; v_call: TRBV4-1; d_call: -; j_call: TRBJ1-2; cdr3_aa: CASSQVMRQDGYTF; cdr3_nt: TGCGCCAGCAGCCAAGTAATGAGACAGGATGGCTACACCTTC
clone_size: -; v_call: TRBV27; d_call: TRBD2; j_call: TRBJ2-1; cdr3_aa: CASRRPGLAGVDEQFF; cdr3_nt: TGTGCCAGCAGACGCCCGGGACTAGCGGGAGTGGATGAGCAGTTCTTC
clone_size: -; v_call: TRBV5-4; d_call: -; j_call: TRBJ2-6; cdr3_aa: CASSPLQVSGANVLTF; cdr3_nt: TGTGCCAGCAGCCCATTGCAGGTTTCTGGGGCCAACGTCCTGACTTTC
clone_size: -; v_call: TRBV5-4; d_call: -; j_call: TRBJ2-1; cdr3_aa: CASSLGGADSYNEQFF; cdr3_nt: TGTGCCAGCAGCTTGGGTGGGGCGGACTCCTACAATGAGCAGTTCTTC
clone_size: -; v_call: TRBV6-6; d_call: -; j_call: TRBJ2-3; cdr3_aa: CASSYSTATDTQYF; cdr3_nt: TGTGCCAGCAGTTACTCTACAGCCACAGATACGCAGTATTTT
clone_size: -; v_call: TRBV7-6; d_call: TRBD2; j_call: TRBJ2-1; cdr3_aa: CASSPTSGSGNEQFF; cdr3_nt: TGTGCCAGCAGCCCTACTAGCGGGAGTGGGAATGAGCAGTTCTTC
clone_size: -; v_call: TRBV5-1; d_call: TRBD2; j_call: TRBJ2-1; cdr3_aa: CASSSAVGAGVFNEQFF; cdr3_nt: TGCGCCAGCAGCTCGGCTGTTGGAGCGGGAGTGTTTAATGAGCAGTTCTTC
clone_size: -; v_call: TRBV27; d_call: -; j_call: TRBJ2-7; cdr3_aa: CASSLRTGRDYRYEQYF; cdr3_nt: TGTGCCAGCAGTTTAAGGACAGGGCGGGACTACCGATACGAGCAGTACTTC
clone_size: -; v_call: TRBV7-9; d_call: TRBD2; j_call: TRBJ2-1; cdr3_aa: CASSFRTSGVNEQFF; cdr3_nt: TGTGCCAGCAGCTTCAGGACTAGTGGTGTCAATGAGCAGTTCTTC
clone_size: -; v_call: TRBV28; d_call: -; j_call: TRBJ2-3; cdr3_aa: CASSFRIQTSDTQYF; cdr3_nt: TGTGCCAGCAGTTTCCGAATTCAAACTAGTGATACGCAGTATTTT
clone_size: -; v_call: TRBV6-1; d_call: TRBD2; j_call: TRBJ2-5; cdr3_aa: CASRSSGQETQYF; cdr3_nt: TGTGCCAGCAGGTCTAGCGGACAAGAGACCCAGTACTTC
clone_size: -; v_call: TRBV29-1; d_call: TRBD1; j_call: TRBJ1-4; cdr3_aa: CSVRLMGGQGHEKLFF; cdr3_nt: TGCAGCGTCAGATTAATGGGAGGACAGGGACATGAAAAACTGTTTTTT
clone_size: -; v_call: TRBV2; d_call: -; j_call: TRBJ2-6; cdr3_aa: CASSDRDSGANVLTF; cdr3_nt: TGTGCCAGCAGTGACAGGGACTCTGGGGCCAACGTCCTGACTTTC
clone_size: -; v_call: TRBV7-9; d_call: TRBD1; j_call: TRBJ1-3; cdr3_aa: CASSEGQYLENTIYF; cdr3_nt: TGTGCCAGCAGCGAGGGACAGTATTTAGAAAACACCATATATTTT
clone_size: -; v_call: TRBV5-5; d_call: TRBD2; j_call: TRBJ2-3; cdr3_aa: CASSLGGRVDTQYF; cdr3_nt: TGTGCCAGCAGCTTGGGAGGGAGGGTGGATACGCAGTATTTT
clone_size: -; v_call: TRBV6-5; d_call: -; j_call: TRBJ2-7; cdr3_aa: CASSKGPVAYEQYF; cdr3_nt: TGTGCCAGCAGTAAGGGTCCCGTAGCCTACGAGCAGTACTTC
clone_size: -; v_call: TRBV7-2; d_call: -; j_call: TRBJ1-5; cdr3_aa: CASSLVSSNQPQHF; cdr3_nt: TGTGCCAGCAGCTTAGTGTCGAGTAATCAGCCCCAGCATTTT